These T cell receptor beta chains were read from a single sample in a study of blood T cell repertoires in COVID-19. The method was immunoSEQ multiplex PCR; TCRdb's version includes in-frame clones alone and lacks a portion of them. The sample carries approximately 210,000 clones, approximately 84% recorded once. Sequencing was carried out using peripheral blood. All receptors come from a woman aged 45-65 years with active or convalescent COVID-19. CDR3s include the opening cysteine and the closing phenylalanine or tryptophan. D genes are given only for firm matches. Clone sizes are given selectively: once, few, many, or a class where the clone is expanded.

j_call clone_size d_call v_call cdr3_nt cdr3_aa
TRBJ1-1 NA NA TRBV30 TGTGCCTGGAGTGGACGGGAAGACTTGAACACTGAAGCTTTCTTT CAWSGREDLNTEAFF
TRBJ2-1 NA TRBD2 TRBV6-5 TGTGCCAGCAGTTACTGGGCTAGCGGGCCCAATGAGCAGTTCTTC CASSYWASGPNEQFF
TRBJ2-3 NA NA TRBV6-4 TGTGCCAGCAGTAGTGGAGGAGCGGCCACAGATACGCAGTATTTT CASSSGGAATDTQYF
TRBJ2-2 NA TRBD1 TRBV12-5 TGTGCTAGTGGCTCGCATTATGGGACAGGCGGCACCGGGGAGCTGTTTTTT CASGSHYGTGGTGELFF
TRBJ2-5 NA NA TRBV11-3 TGTGCCAGCAGCCCATCCTCGGTCTCGGGGTCGGTAGAGACCCAGTACTTC CASSPSSVSGSVETQYF
TRBJ2-2 NA TRBD1 TRBV9 TGTGCCAGCAGCGCGACAGGGGGGAACACCGGGGAGCTGTTTTTT CASSATGGNTGELFF
TRBJ2-2 NA NA TRBV27 TGTGCCAGCAGCGTAAGGACAGAGACCGGGGAGCTGTTTTTT CASSVRTETGELFF
TRBJ2-7 NA NA TRBV28 TGTGCCAGCAGGTCCTCCGCGGCCCGAAGACCCTACGAGCAGTACTTC CASRSSAARRPYEQYF
TRBJ1-2 NA TRBD1 TRBV2 TGTGCCAGCAGTGGACAGGGTTCCCACTATGGCTACACCTTC CASSGQGSHYGYTF
TRBJ2-7 NA TRBD2 TRBV10-3 TGTGCCTCGGGGGGAATTTACGAGCAGTACTTC CASGGIYEQYF
TRBJ2-3 NA NA TRBV11-3 TGTGCCAGCAGCTTATCTCTCGGTAATACGCAGTATTTT CASSLSLGNTQYF
TRBJ1-6 NA NA TRBV18 TGTGCCAGCTCACCACCCCCGGGTTCACCCCTCCACTTT CASSPPPGSPLHF
TRBJ2-1 NA NA TRBV21-1 TGTGCCAGCAGCAACAGACAGGGTTCAACCTACAATGAGCAGTTCTTC CASSNRQGSTYNEQFF
TRBJ2-1 NA NA TRBV9 TGTGCCAGCAGCGTAGGCGGCAACTACTACAATGAGCAGTTCTTC CASSVGGNYYNEQFF
TRBJ1-1 few TRBD1 TRBV24-1 TGTGCCACCAGACCGGGACAGACAAACACTGAAGCTTTCTTT CATRPGQTNTEAFF
TRBJ1-1 NA TRBD1 TRBV28 TGTGCCAGCAGTCCCCCAAGGGTAGGGGGCTTCGGAGAAGCTTTCTTT CASSPPRVGGFGEAFF
TRBJ2-3 NA TRBD1 TRBV19 TGTGCCAGTAGTCCCTGGACAGGGCGAGGAGATACGCAGTATTTT CASSPWTGRGDTQYF
TRBJ1-5 NA NA TRBV28 TGTGCCAGCAGTTTAGGGGGGGCCAATCAGCCCCAGCATTTT CASSLGGANQPQHF
TRBJ1-2 NA TRBD1 TRBV7-9 TGTGCCAGCAGTCCAGACAGGGCTAACTATGGCTACACCTTC CASSPDRANYGYTF
TRBJ2-7 NA NA TRBV28 TGTGCCAGCAAACAGGGATCCTACGAGCAGTACTTC CASKQGSYEQYF
TRBJ2-1 NA NA TRBV27 TGTGCCAGCAGCCTAACCGGAGGGACAGAAACTTACAATGAGCAGTTCTTC CASSLTGGTETYNEQFF
TRBJ1-1 NA NA TRBV2 TGTGCCAGCAGTCCGCTATCGAACACTGAAGCTTTCTTT CASSPLSNTEAFF
TRBJ2-1 NA TRBD2 TRBV28 TGTGCCAGCAGTTTATTGCTAGCGGGAGAAATATACAATGAGCAGTTCTTC CASSLLLAGEIYNEQFF
TRBJ1-5 NA TRBD1 TRBV10-3 TGTGCCATCAGTGAGTCAATGACAGGGATCAATCAGCCCCAGCATTTT CAISESMTGINQPQHF
TRBJ2-1 NA TRBD2 TRBV3-1/TRBV3-2 TGTGCCAGCACCTCCGGGGTAGCGGGGTACAATGAGCAGTTCTTC CASTSGVAGYNEQFF
TRBJ1-1 once NA TRBV18 TGTGCCAGCTCACCAGAAGGGGTTTCCAACACTGAAGCTTTCTTT CASSPEGVSNTEAFF
TRBJ1-3 NA NA TRBV19 TGTGCCAGTAGTTTCGGAGAGCTTGGAAACACCATATATTTT CASSFGELGNTIYF
TRBJ1-2 few NA TRBV27 TGTGCCAGCAGTGACAGGCCGTATGGCTACACCTTC CASSDRPYGYTF
TRBJ2-4 NA NA TRBV6-2/TRBV6-3 TGTGCCAGCAGTTACGCGGGGTTAGCCAAAAACATTCAGTACTTC CASSYAGLAKNIQYF
TRBJ2-1 NA TRBD2 TRBV6-4 TGTGCCAGCAGTGACGGGACTAGCGGGAATGAGCAGTTCTTC CASSDGTSGNEQFF
TRBJ1-4 NA NA TRBV6-1 TGTGCCAGCAGCACTATCAGTGGTGAAAAACTGTTTTTT CASSTISGEKLFF
TRBJ2-4 NA NA TRBV2 TGTGCCAGCAGGGACGGCGGGGGCCCCAAAAACATTCAGTACTTC CASRDGGGPKNIQYF